This T cell receptor (beta chain) was observed in a study of T cell changes during pregnancy in multiple sclerosis. Using immunoSEQ multiplex PCR, the repertoire was profiled, and TCRdb retains in-frame clones only, with some absent. The sample includes tens of thousands of clones, roughly 90% seen only once; the top ten take approximately 3%. V gave up 0 bases and J gave up 0 bases, with 12 bases separating them. The germline gives CDR1 LGHNA, CDR2 YSLEER. This CDR3 has 17 residues. The chain combines TRBV4-3 with TRBJ2-4; perhaps TRBD2 as D (5 bases). The material was CD8+ T cells from peripheral blood mononuclear cells, obtained before pregnancy. The clonotype originates from a female donor with multiple sclerosis, enrolled in a pregnancy study. This CDR3 is CASSQDRGELAKNIQYF. DNA for the CDR3: TGCGCCAGCAGCCAAGATCGGGGAGAACTAGCCAAAAACATTCAGTACTTC.